This T cell receptor beta chain was captured in a study of cytomegalovirus exposure and HLA in healthy donors. V gave up 0 bases and J gave up 5 bases; unmatched junction bases: 4. The CDR3 contains 15 residues. Germline assignment: CDR1 SGHNT and CDR2 YYREEE (reference sequence). Clones were read by immunoSEQ multiplex PCR, and TCRdb kept only the in-frame ones, dropping some. The sample lists fewer than 100,000 clones, approximately 90% occurring once. The specimen was PBMCs. The rearrangement links TRBV5-4 to TRBJ1-4, with TRBD1 identical over 7 bases. This clonotype was obtained from a man under 40 in good health and CMV-seronegative. CDR3 DNA sequence: TGTGCCAGCAGCTTGGGGGGGACAGCAAATGAAAAACTGTTTTTT. Amino acid sequence: CASSLGGTANEKLFF.